Only one count was recorded for the clone carrying this T cell receptor (beta chain). The antigen remains unidentified. Trimming removed 2 bases from V and 0 bases from J; junction bases left unmatched: 3. The CDR3 sequence is 16 residues long. Looked up from germline, CDR1 is MDHEN and CDR2 is SYDVKM. The study drew all its donors from Caucasian adults living in Nashville, Tennessee. The authors ran the assay at deep level. In replicate PCRs of sorted subsets, about 190 ng DNA, roughly 27,000 T cell genomes, was used. Sequenced by immunoSEQ multiplex PCR; TCRdb stores in-frame clones only, minus some. The sample yields around 1.5 million clones, 95% to 99% seen once. This record belongs to a study of shared clonotypes between healthy human individuals. Study conclusions and caveats: The study generally estimated greater richness for naive than memory subsets.

The TCR originated in a man aged 30 to 45 in good health. Source material: naive CD4+ T cells sorted from blood. Noted subset: CD45RA+ positively selected. The genes are TRBV28 and TRBJ2-7, with 11 bases aligning to TRBD1. The chain's CDR3 is CASSLRGQGVSYEQYF. In DNA form, the CDR3 reads TGTGCCAGCAGTTTAAGGGGACAGGGGGTCTCCTACGAGCAGTACTTC.